This TCR beta chain was observed in a study of technical replicates of blood from a handful of donors. Here immunoSEQ multiplex PCR was the method, and the copy in TCRdb shows in-frame clones only, minus some. The data show about 70,000 clones, over 90% seen once. After removal of 3 bases from V and 1 base from J, the junction contained 4 bases not matched to a gene. Germline assignment: CDR1 LNHDA and CDR2 SQIVND (reference sequence). The CDR3 contains 15 residues. Sequencing input: T cells isolated from PBMCs. This TCR came from a human donor in good health. The chain uses TRBV19 and TRBJ2-5; TRBD2 matches at 8 bases. CDR3 sequence (DNA): TGTGCCAGTAGTATTGGCGGGAGGCCCCAAGAGACCCAGTACTTC. It yields the protein CASSIGGRPQETQYF.